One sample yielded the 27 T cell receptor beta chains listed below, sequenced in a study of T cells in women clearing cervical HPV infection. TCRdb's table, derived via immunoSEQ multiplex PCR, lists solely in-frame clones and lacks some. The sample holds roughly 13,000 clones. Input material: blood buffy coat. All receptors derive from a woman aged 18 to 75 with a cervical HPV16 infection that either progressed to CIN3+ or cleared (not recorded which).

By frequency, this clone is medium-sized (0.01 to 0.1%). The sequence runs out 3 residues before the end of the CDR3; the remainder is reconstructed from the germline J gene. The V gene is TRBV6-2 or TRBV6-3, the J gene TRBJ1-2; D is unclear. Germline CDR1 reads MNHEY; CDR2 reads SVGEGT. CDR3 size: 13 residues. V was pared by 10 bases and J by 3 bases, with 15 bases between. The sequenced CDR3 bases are TGTGCCACCGACCCGGACGGGGACTATGGC. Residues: CATDPDGDYG. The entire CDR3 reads CATDPDGDYGYTF.

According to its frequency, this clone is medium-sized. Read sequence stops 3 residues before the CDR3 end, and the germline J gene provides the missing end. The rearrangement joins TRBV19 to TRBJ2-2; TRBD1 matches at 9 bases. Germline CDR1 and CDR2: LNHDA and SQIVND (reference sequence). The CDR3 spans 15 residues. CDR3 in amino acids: CASSIIRDRDEKLFF. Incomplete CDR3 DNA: TGTGCCAGTAGTATAATCCGGGACAGGGATGAAAAG.

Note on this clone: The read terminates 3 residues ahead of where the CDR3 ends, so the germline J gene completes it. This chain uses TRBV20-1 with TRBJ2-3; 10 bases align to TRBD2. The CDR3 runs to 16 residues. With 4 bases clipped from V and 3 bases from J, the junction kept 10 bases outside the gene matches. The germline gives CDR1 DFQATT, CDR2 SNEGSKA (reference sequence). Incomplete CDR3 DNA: TGCAGTGCTATGGTGAGCGGGGGGGCCTCTACAGATACG. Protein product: CSAMVSGGASTDT. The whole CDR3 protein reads CSAMVSGGASTDTQYF.

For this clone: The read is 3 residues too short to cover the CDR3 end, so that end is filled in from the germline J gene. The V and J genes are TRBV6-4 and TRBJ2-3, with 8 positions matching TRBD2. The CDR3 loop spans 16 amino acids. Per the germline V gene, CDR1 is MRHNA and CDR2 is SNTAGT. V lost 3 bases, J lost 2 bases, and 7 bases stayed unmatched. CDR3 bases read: TGTGCCAGCAGTGAGCGGGCGGGGGGATCCACAGATACG. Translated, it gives CASSERAGGSTDT. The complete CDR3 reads CASSERAGGSTDTQYF.

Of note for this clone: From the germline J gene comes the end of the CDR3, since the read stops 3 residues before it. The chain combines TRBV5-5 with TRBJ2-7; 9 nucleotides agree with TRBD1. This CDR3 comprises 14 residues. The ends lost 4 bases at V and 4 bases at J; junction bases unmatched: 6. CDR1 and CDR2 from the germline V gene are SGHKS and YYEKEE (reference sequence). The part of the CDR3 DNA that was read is TGTGCCAGCAGCCCGGGACAGGGAGTGTACGAG. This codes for CASSPGQGVYE. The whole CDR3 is CASSPGQGVYEQYF.

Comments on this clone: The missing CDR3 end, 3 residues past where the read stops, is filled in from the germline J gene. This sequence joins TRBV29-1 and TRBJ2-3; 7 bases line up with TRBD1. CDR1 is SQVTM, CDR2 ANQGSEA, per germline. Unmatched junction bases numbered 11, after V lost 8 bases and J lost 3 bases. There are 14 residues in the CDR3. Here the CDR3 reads CSTSTGLGTDTQYF. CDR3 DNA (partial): TGCAGCACGTCGACAGGGCTTGGGACAGATACG.

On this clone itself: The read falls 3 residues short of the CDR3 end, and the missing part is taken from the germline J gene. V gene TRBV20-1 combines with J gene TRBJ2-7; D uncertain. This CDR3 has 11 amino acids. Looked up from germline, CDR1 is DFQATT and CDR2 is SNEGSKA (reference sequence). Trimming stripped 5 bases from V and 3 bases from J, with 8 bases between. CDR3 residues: CSAPLGYEQYF. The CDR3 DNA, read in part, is TGCAGTGCTCCCCTCGGCTACGAG.

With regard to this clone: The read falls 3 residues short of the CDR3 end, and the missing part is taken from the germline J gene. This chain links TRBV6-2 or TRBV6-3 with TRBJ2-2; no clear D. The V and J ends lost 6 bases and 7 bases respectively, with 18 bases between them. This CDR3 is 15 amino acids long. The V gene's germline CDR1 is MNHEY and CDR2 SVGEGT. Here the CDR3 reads CASRSLPVTGGELFF. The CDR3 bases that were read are TGTGCCAGCAGATCCCTCCCCGTAACGGGCGGGGAG.

CDR3: CASSAAGQDFSGANVLFF. The DNA read from the CDR3 is TGTGCCAGCAGCGCCGCCGGACAGGATTTCTCTGGGGCCAACGTG. The chain is built from TRBV7-8 and TRBJ2-2; 7 bases agree with TRBD1. The CDR3 end falls 3 residues outside the read, so it is completed with the germline J gene. The CDR3 is made up of 18 amino acids. Germline CDR1 is SGHVS and CDR2 is FQNEAQ.

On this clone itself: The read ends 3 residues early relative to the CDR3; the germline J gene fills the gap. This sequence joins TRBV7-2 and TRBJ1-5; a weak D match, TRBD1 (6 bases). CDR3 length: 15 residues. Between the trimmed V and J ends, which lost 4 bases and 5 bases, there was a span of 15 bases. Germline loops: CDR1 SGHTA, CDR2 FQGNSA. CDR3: CASSSGTTVYQPQHF. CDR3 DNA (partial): TGTGCCAGCAGCTCCGGGACAACGGTTTATCAGCCC.

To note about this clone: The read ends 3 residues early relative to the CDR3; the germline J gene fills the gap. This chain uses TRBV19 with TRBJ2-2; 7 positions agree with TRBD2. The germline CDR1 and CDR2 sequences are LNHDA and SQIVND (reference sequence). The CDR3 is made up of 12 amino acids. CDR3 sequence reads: CASSRGDEKLFF. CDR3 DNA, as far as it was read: TGTGCCAGTAGTCGGGGGGACGAAAAG.

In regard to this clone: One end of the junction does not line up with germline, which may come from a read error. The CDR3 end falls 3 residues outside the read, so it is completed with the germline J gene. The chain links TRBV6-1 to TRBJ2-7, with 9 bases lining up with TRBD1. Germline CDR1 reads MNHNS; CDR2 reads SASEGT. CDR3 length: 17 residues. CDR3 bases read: TGTGCCAGCAGTGAAGCGACGCCGGGACAGGGCTCCCACGAG. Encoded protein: CASSEATPGQGSHE. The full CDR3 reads CASSEATPGQGSHEQYF.

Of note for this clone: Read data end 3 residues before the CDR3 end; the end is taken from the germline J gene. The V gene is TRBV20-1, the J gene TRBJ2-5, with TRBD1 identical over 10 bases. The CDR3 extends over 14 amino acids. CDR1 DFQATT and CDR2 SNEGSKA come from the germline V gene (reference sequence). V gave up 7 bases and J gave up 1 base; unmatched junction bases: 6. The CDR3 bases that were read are TGCAGTGTCAAGAGGGACAGGGGCCAAGAGACC. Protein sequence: CSVKRDRGQET. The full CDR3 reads CSVKRDRGQETQYF.

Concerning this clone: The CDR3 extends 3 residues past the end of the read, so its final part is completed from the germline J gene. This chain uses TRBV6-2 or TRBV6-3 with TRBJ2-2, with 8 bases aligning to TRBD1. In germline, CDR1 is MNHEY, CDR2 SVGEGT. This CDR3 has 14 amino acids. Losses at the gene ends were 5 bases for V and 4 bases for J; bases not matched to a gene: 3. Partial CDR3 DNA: TGTGCCAGCAGTAGGACAGGGAGCACCGGGGAG. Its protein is CASSRTGSTGE. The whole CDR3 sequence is CASSRTGSTGELFF.

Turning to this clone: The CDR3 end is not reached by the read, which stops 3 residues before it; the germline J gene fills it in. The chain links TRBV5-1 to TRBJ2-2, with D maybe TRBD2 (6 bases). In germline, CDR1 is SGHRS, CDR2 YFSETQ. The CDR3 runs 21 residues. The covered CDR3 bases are TGCGCCAGCAGCTTGAAGCAGGGACTTACACTTCCCCCGGAGGGTAATGAAAAG. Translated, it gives CASSLKQGLTLPPEGNEK. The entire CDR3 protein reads CASSLKQGLTLPPEGNEKLFF.

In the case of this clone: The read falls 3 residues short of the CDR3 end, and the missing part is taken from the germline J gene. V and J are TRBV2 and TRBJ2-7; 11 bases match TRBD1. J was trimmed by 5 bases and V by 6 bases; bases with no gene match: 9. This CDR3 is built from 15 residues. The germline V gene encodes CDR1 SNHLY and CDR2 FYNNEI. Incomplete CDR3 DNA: TGTGCCAGCAGGGCCGGGACAGGGGGGGCCGACGAG. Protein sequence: CASRAGTGGADE. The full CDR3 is CASRAGTGGADEQYF.

The sequenced part of the CDR3 DNA is TGTGCCAGAATGCGTGTTTCTGGC. It translates to CARMRVSG. The CDR3 in full is CARMRVSGYTF. The chain carries TRBV5-3 and TRBJ1-2; D remains unclear. The read gets to within 3 residues of the CDR3 end, and the germline J gene fills in the rest. TRBV5-3 is an open reading frame, and its role is uncertain. The V end lost 6 bases, the J end lost 7 bases, and 10 bases lay between the germline ends. This CDR3 is built from 11 residues.

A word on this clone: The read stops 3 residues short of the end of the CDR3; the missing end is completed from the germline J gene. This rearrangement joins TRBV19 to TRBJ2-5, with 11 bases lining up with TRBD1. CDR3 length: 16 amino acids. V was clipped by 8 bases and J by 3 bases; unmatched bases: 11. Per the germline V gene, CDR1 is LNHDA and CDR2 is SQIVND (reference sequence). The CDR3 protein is CASSGQGAFLKETQYF. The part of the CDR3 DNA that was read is TGTGCCAGTTCCGGACAGGGGGCGTTTTTAAAAGAGACC.

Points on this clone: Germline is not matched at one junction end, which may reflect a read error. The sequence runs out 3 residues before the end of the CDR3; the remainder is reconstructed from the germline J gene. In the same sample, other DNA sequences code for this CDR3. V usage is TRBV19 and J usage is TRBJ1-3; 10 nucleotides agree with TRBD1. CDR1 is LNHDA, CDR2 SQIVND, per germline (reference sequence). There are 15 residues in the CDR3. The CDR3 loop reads CASSIRQGAGNTIYF. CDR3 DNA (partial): TGTGCCAGTAGTATCCGACAGGGGGCTGGAAACACA.

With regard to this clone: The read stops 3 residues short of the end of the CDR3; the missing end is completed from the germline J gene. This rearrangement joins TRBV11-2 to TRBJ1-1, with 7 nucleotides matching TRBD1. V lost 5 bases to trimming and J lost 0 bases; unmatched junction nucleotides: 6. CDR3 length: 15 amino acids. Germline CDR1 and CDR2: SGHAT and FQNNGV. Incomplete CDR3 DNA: TGTGCCAGCAGCGGCCGGGACAGAATGAACACTGAA. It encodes CASSGRDRMNTE. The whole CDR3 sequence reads CASSGRDRMNTEAFF.

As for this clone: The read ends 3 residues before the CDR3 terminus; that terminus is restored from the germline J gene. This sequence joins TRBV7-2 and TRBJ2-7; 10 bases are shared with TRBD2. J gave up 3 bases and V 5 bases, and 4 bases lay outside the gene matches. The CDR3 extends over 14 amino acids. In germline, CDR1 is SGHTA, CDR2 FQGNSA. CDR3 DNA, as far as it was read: TGTGCCAGCAGCACCTTAGCGGGGGGCTACGAG. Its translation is CASSTLAGGYE. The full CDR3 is CASSTLAGGYEQYF. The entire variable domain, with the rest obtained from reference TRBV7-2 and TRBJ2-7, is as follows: GAGVSQSPSNKVTEKGKDVELRCDPISGHTALYWYRQSLGQGLEFLIYFQGNSAPDKSGLPSDRFSAERTGGSVSTLTIQRTQQEDSAVYLCASSTLAGGYEQYFGPGTRLTVT.

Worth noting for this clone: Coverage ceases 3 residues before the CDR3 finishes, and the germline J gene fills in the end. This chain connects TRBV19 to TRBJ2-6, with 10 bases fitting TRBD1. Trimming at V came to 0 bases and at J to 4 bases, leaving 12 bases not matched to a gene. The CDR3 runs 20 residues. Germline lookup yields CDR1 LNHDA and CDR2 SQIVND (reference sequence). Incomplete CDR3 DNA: TGTGCCAGTAGTATAGATGGGGTTAGACAGGGGGCGACCGGGGCCAACGTC. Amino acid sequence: CASSIDGVRQGATGANV. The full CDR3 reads CASSIDGVRQGATGANVLTF.

The covered CDR3 bases are TGTGCCAGCAGCTTGAGACTAGCACCCGGGGAG. Encoded protein: CASSLRLAPGE. The full CDR3 sequence reads CASSLRLAPGELFF. V is TRBV5-5 and J is TRBJ2-2; 7 bases align to TRBD2. The CDR3 goes on 3 residues after the read ends, and that part is filled in from the germline J gene. Germline V gives CDR1 SGHKS, CDR2 YYEKEE (reference sequence). The CDR3 totals 14 residues. Unmatched junction bases numbered 3, after V lost 1 base and J lost 6 bases.

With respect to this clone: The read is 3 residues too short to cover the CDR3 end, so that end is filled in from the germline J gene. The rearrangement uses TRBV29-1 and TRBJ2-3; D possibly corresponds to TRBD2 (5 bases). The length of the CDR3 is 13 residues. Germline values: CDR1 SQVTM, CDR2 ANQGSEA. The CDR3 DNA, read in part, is TGCAGCTGCCCCGGCGGCGGGCAAGAGACG. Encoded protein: CSCPGGGQET. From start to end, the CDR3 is CSCPGGGQETQYF.

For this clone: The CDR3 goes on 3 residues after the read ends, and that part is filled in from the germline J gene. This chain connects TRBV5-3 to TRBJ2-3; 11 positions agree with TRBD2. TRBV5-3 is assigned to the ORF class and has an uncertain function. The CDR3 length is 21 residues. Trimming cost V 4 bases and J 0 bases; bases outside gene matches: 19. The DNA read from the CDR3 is TGTGCCAGAAGCGCCAGGGTAGCGGGGGGGCCCGAACGCACGAGCACAGATACG. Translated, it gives CARSARVAGGPERTSTDT. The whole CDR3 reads CARSARVAGGPERTSTDTQYF.

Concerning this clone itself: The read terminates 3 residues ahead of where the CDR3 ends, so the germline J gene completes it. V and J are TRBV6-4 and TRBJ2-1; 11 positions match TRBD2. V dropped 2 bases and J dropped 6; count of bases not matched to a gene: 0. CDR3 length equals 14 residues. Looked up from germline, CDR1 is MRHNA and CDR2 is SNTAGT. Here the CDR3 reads CASSDTSGGNEQFF. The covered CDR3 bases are TGTGCCAGCAGTGACACTAGCGGGGGCAATGAG.

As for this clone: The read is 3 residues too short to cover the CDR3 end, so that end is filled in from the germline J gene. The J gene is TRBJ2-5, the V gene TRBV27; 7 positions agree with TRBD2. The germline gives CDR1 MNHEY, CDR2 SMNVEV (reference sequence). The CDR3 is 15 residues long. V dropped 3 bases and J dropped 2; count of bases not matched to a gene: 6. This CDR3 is CASSFSGAVQETQYF. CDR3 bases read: TGTGCCAGCAGTTTCAGCGGGGCAGTTCAAGAGACC.